The 8 T cell receptor beta chains presented below share a single source sample, sequenced in a study of T-cell reconstitution after alpha-beta-depleted transplantation in children. It was with unique molecular identifiers that the TCRbeta library was prepared. Each CDR3 protein is one row after TCRdb ran MiXCR on the PCR reads. This sample carries nearly 250,000 distinct CDR3 sequences, roughly 8% of them seen once, and the ten largest clones take 5% to 8%. Sequencing used PBMCs, mostly from graft donor cells, obtained 180 days after TCRalphabeta/CD19-depleted stem cell transplant. Receptors were obtained from a male patient between 10 and 17 years old who had a stem cell transplant for acute lymphoblastic leukemia, so the T cells may come from the graft donor.

This clonotype was detected ten times or more. The chain couples TRBV20-1 to TRBJ2-5, with D perhaps given as TRBD1 or TRBD2 (5 bases each). V was clipped by 1 base and J by 4 bases, with 10 bases between them. The V gene's germline CDR1 is DFQATT and CDR2 SNEGSKA (reference sequence). The CDR3 extends over 13 amino acids. The CDR3 nucleotides are TGCAGTGCTAGAGTGAGGGGCAGAGAGACCCAGTACTTC. It specifies CSARVRGRETQYF.

Only one count was recorded for this clonotype. The V gene is TRBV6-1, the J gene TRBJ1-5; no clear D. The CDR3 contains 18 residues. Per the germline V gene, CDR1 is MNHNS and CDR2 is SASEGT. V shed 0 bases and J shed 0 bases, with 15 bases lying between them. The CDR3 is CASSEARLVEFSNQPQHF. CDR3 coding DNA: TGTGCCAGCAGTGAAGCCCGGTTGGTAGAGTTTAGCAATCAGCCCCAGCATTTT.

The table lists this clonotype with many counts. V gene TRBV4-2 combines with J gene TRBJ2-3; TRBD1 agrees at 9 bases. Germline trimming cut 6 bases from V and 2 bases from J; bases unmatched to any gene: 6. The CDR3 contains 15 residues. CDR1 is LGHNA, CDR2 YNFKEQ, per germline. The CDR3 region has the DNA TGTGCCAGCAGACCCGACAGGGGGGCCACAGATACGCAGTATTTT. Residues: CASRPDRGATDTQYF.

This clonotype was seen at least ten times. The genes are TRBV20-1 and TRBJ2-2; the D is unclear. The CDR3 covers 13 residues. Germline V lookup: CDR1 DFQATT, CDR2 SNEGSKA (reference sequence). The V gene lost 3 bases and the J gene lost 1 base, with 6 bases spanning the gap. Written as DNA, the CDR3 is TGCAGTGCTAGGAGCATGAACACCGGGGAGCTGTTTTTT. Translated, it gives CSARSMNTGELFF.

This clonotype was observed many times. The chain is built from TRBV28 and TRBJ2-1, with 9 bases matching TRBD2. The V segment lost 5 bases and the J segment 4 bases; nucleotides outside the gene matches: 9. Looked up from germline, CDR1 is MDHEN and CDR2 is SYDVKM. There are 16 residues in the CDR3. The chain's CDR3 is CASSRSGSHPYNEQFF. CDR3 nucleotide sequence: TGTGCCAGCAGTCGTAGCGGGAGCCATCCATACAATGAGCAGTTCTTC.

Concerning this clonotype: A read error may be the cause here, since a much bigger clone is one base away. The chain employs TRBV12-3 or TRBV12-4 and TRBJ1-2, with 7 bases fitting TRBD1. This CDR3 has 15 residues. CDR3 DNA: TGTTCCAGCAGACCACGGGACAGTACTAACTATGGCTACACCTTC. Its translation is CSSRPRDSTNYGYTF.

This clonotype was found many times. The gene calls are TRBV20-1 and TRBJ1-1; D gene uncertain. V lost 1 base and J lost 5, with 11 bases in between. CDR1 DFQATT and CDR2 SNEGSKA come from the germline V gene (reference sequence). This CDR3 contains 13 residues. CDR3 bases: TGCAGTGCTAGAGGGGAGGGTCGTACTGAAGCTTTCTTT. It is translated as CSARGEGRTEAFF.

This clonotype was seen repeatedly, ten times or more. This chain links TRBV7-6 with TRBJ2-5; D not resolved. CDR3 length equals 15 residues. The germline gives CDR1 SGHVS, CDR2 FNYEAQ. Trimming pared 4 bases from V and 7 bases from J, leaving 19 bases between. In nucleotides, the CDR3 is TGTGCCAGCAGCTCGGGTGTAAATGCGTTGGGGACCCAGTACTTC. Translation gives CASSSGVNALGTQYF. The entire variable domain, with the rest obtained from reference TRBV7-6 and TRBJ2-5, is as follows: GAGVSQSPRYKVTKRGQDVALRCDPISGHVSLYWYRQALGQGPEFLTYFNYEAQQDKSGLPNDRFSAERPEGSISTLTIQRTEQRDSAMYRCASSSGVNALGTQYFGPGTRLLVL.